The clone carrying this T cell receptor (beta chain) was observed a few times. The antigen remains undetermined. The sample belongs to a study of beta chain features in type 1 diabetes. Regarding the study as a whole: The question of HLA type influencing TCRB rearrangement was one that remained unresolved here. Insertions at VDJ junctions were less frequent in type 1 diabetes patients. These patients also deleted more nucleotides at the same junctions.

The whole isolated RNA underwent reverse transcription, so sequencing captured expressed TCRB transcripts. Produced via immunoSEQ multiplex PCR; TCRdb's table is partial and in-frame only. The table lists around 500,000 clones, roughly an eighth of them singletons. The sequencing sample was made of naive CD4+ T cells from blood. This sequence was found in a woman between 18 and 29 years old in good health.

The CDR3 protein is CAWAPGQGVRHEQYF. In DNA form, the CDR3 reads TGTGCCTGGGCACCGGGACAGGGGGTTAGACACGAGCAGTACTTC. The J gene is TRBJ2-7, the V gene TRBV30, with TRBD1 identical over 11 bases. There are 15 residues in the CDR3. CDR1 GTSNPN and CDR2 SVGIG come from the germline V gene (reference sequence). Trimming took 5 bases from V and 5 from J; bases not matched to a gene: 11.